The 17 T cell receptor beta chains given below trace back to one sample, sequenced in a study of read filtering for tumor transcriptome and immune sequencing. From about 0.4 ug of RNA, a library with molecular barcoded alpha/delta and beta/gamma adaptors was made. TCRdb independently ran MiXCR on the reads; one entry per CDR3 protein. This table has some 120,000 distinct CDR3 sequences, 13% appearing once. Sequencing was carried out using a population of CD138-negative cells sorted from bone marrow. These receptors originate from a donor at least 40 years old with multiple myeloma.

This clonotype was found many times. V usage is TRBV7-3 and J usage is TRBJ2-1; 14 nucleotides align to TRBD2. This CDR3 spans 19 amino acids. Germline loops: CDR1 SGHTA, CDR2 FQGTGA. Trimming removed 5 bases from V and 0 bases from J; junction bases left unmatched: 9. The CDR3 DNA is TGTGCCAGCAGCCCAAGAGGGACTAGCGGGAGCGTCTCCTACAATGAGCAGTTCTTC. Translation: CASSPRGTSGSVSYNEQFF.

With respect to this clonotype: One end of the junction fails to match germline, which may point to a read error. The rearrangement joins TRBV12-3 or TRBV12-4 to TRBJ2-6; TRBD1 matches at 12 bases. CDR3 length equals 16 residues. CDR3 protein: CASRGTGGFGANVLTF. CDR3 bases: TGCGCCAGCAGAGGGACAGGGGGCTTTGGGGCCAACGTCCTGACTTTC.

This clonotype showed up many times. The chain joins TRBV3-1 to TRBJ1-2; 12 bases are shared with TRBD1. The CDR3 has 14 residues. CDR1 is LGHDT, CDR2 YNNKEL, per germline (reference sequence). After removal of 4 bases from V and 7 bases from J, the junction contained 4 bases not matched to a gene. The CDR3: CASSPGQGATGYTF. The CDR3 bases are TGTGCCAGCAGCCCGGGACAGGGGGCGACTGGCTACACCTTC.

The sample holds many counts of this clonotype. V is TRBV19 and J is TRBJ1-5, with 7 bases aligning to TRBD1. V was clipped by 6 bases and J by 4 bases; unmatched bases: 12. This CDR3 comprises 16 residues. The V gene's germline CDR1 is LNHDA and CDR2 SQIVND (reference sequence). As DNA, the CDR3 is TGTGCCAGTAGCAAGCCCGGGACAGCGATTAATCAGCCCCAGCATTTT. This codes for CASSKPGTAINQPQHF. The variable domain in full, with the rest retrieved from reference TRBV19 and TRBJ1-5, is DGGITQSPKYLFRKEGQNVTLSCEQNLNHDAMYWYRQDPGQGLRLIYYSQIVNDFQKGDIAEGYSVSREKKESFPLTVTSAQKNPTAFYLCASSKPGTAINQPQHFGDGTRLSIL.

The chain employs TRBV6-6 and TRBJ1-2; D remains unclear. From germline, CDR1 is MNHNY and CDR2 SVGAGI (reference sequence). This CDR3 has 15 amino acids. V shed 7 bases and J shed 2 bases, with 17 bases lying between them. CDR3 coding DNA: TGTGCCAGCACCCTTACTGAGGGTTTAAACTATGGCTACACCTTC. It encodes CASTLTEGLNYGYTF.

As to this clonotype: Being one base from a much bigger clone, this may be a read error. This sequence joins TRBV7-2 and TRBJ2-5; TRBD2 agrees at 7 bases. Germline V CDR1 and CDR2: SGHTA, FQGNSA. The CDR3 covers 15 residues. CDR3 in amino acids: CASSLQSSGEDTQYF. The CDR3 DNA reads TGTGCCAGCAGCTTACAATCCAGCGGGGAAGATACCCAGTACTTC.

V usage is TRBV20-1 and J usage is TRBJ1-1, with D possibly TRBD1 on 6 matching bases. The germline gives CDR1 DFQATT, CDR2 SNEGSKA (reference sequence). The CDR3 has 14 amino acids. V gave up 0 bases and J gave up 4 bases, with 12 bases separating them. The CDR3 spells CSARDTGPGTEAFF. The DNA for the CDR3 is TGCAGTGCTAGAGATACAGGGCCTGGCACTGAAGCTTTCTTT.

This clonotype occurred a few times. The chain employs TRBV24-1 and TRBJ2-1; 10 bases map to TRBD1. The germline CDR1 and CDR2 sequences are KGHDR and SFDVKD. V lost 6 bases to trimming and J lost 3 bases; unmatched junction nucleotides: 16. The CDR3 consists of 19 residues. The CDR3: CATSPGTGARPRGYNEQFF. The DNA of the CDR3 is TGTGCCACCAGTCCCGGGACAGGGGCTCGCCCGCGGGGCTACAATGAGCAGTTCTTC.

This clonotype has ten or more counts. The chain carries TRBV11-2 and TRBJ2-1; TRBD2 aligns across 8 bases. The CDR3 spans 14 residues. The germline V gene has CDR1 SGHAT and CDR2 FQNNGV. The V segment lost 7 bases and the J segment 2 bases; nucleotides outside the gene matches: 4. CDR3 DNA sequence: TGTGCCAGCAAAGCGGGAGCGGCCTACAATGAGCAGTTCTTC. Encoded protein: CASKAGAAYNEQFF.

On this clonotype: The final CDR3 position lacks the conserved phenylalanine or tryptophan, pointing to a likely read error. The chain links TRBV6-6 to TRBJ1-4; no reliable D call. This CDR3 has 16 residues. CDR1 is MNHNY, CDR2 SVGAGI, per germline (reference sequence). V gave up 6 bases and J gave up 0 bases, with 14 bases separating them. CDR3 nucleotides: TGTGCCAGCAGCCAACCCCAACACGCAACTAATGAAAAACTGTTTCTT. Protein sequence: CASSQPQHATNEKLFL.

This clonotype was seen repeatedly, ten times or more. The chain couples TRBV28 to TRBJ1-1; D uncertain. V was pared by 2 bases and J by 0 bases, with 4 bases between. Germline values: CDR1 MDHEN, CDR2 SYDVKM. This CDR3 has 13 residues. DNA of the CDR3: TGTGCCAGCAGTTTACTAATGAACACTGAAGCTTTCTTT. As protein: CASSLLMNTEAFF.

This clonotype appeared many times. CDR3 in DNA: TGCAGCGCTGGGGAGTTAAGTGAAAAACTGTTTTTT. Encoded protein: CSAGELSEKLFF. V and J are TRBV29-1 and TRBJ1-4; D ambiguous. V lost 7 bases and J 7 bases, leaving 13 bases between the germline ends. The CDR3 consists of 12 residues. Germline assignment: CDR1 SQVTM and CDR2 ANQGSEA.

This clonotype occurred many times. V usage is TRBV7-8 and J usage is TRBJ2-2; D call uncertain. The CDR3 contains 15 residues. V was pared by 5 bases and J by 5 bases, with 15 bases between. Per the germline V gene, CDR1 is SGHVS and CDR2 is FQNEAQ. The CDR3 region is CASSTFNVKTGELFF. CDR3 nucleotides: TGTGCCAGCAGCACATTCAACGTGAAGACCGGGGAGCTGTTTTTT.

This clonotype showed up many times. The V gene is TRBV6-1, the J gene TRBJ1-5; 10 bases fit TRBD1. J lost 6 bases, V lost 4 bases, and 6 bases had no gene match. This CDR3 is built from 15 residues. The germline V gene encodes CDR1 MNHNS and CDR2 SASEGT. In DNA, the CDR3 is TGTGCCAGCAGTGCCGGACAGGGGGGATTTCAGCCCCAGCATTTT. It translates to CASSAGQGGFQPQHF.

This clonotype was found many times. The J gene is TRBJ1-5, the V gene TRBV5-1; D unclear. V gave up 0 bases and J gave up 2 bases, with 12 bases separating them. This CDR3 spans 16 amino acids. Germline V CDR1 and CDR2: SGHRS, YFSETQ. For the CDR3, the DNA is TGCGCCAGCAGCTTGGGTGGGGTAGGCGGCAATCAGCCCCAGCATTTT. Protein sequence: CASSLGGVGGNQPQHF.

The sample holds many counts of this clonotype. J is TRBJ2-1 and V is TRBV5-1, with 10 bases aligning to TRBD1. J lost 9 bases, V lost 0 bases, and 6 bases had no gene match. The CDR3 is 15 residues long. Looked up from germline, CDR1 is SGHRS and CDR2 is YFSETQ. CDR3 DNA sequence: TGCGCCAGCAGCTTGGCCGGACAGGGGGTTTCTGAGCAGTTCTTC. This gives the protein CASSLAGQGVSEQFF.

This clonotype has ten or more counts. This chain links TRBV27 with TRBJ2-6; D is uncertain. Germline CDR1 is MNHEY and CDR2 is SMNVEV (reference sequence). V lost 3 bases to trimming and J lost 2 bases, with 8 bases between them. This CDR3 spans 15 amino acids. The CDR3 sequence: CASSFFIAGANVLTF. CDR3 nucleotides: TGTGCCAGCAGTTTTTTTATCGCTGGGGCCAACGTCCTGACTTTC.